Listed below are T cell receptor beta chains from one sample, sequenced in a study of T cells after yellow fever vaccination. TCRdb reprocessed the 5' RACE reads via MiXCR and lists one record per CDR3 protein. The table records roughly 310,000 distinct CDR3 sequences, less than 4.5% of them present only once. The sequencing used PBMCs, collected on the day of the yellow fever booster vaccination. The origin of the receptors is a man aged 18 to 30 who received the YFV17D yellow fever vaccine. Each CDR3 is given with its conserved first and last residue. The order of the fields is clone size, J gene, D gene, V gene, CDR3 protein, CDR3 DNA. A D gene is named only where the DNA matches it firmly. Size is stated for part of the rows, as once, few or many counts, or as a class when the clone is expanded.

size: many
J: TRBJ2-7
D: TRBD2
V: TRBV4-3
CDR3: CASSQDHSGGPWTTRQYF
DNA: TGCGCCAGCAGCCAAGATCATAGCGGGGGGCCGTGGACTACGAGGCAGTACTTC

size: few
J: TRBJ2-1
D: -
V: TRBV12-3/TRBV12-4
CDR3: CASSLALGGGRGGNEQFF
DNA: TGTGCCAGCAGTTTAGCGCTTGGAGGGGGGCGAGGTGGCAATGAGCAGTTCTTC

size: many
J: TRBJ1-6
D: -
V: TRBV4-2
CDR3: CASSRMGGNSPLHF
DNA: TGTGCCAGCAGCCGAATGGGGGGGAATTCACCCCTCCACTTT

size: few
J: TRBJ1-1
D: TRBD1
V: TRBV5-1
CDR3: CASSLKAGGHLAEAFF
DNA: TGCGCCAGCAGCTTAAAAGCAGGGGGGCATTTGGCTGAAGCTTTCTTT

size: few
J: TRBJ2-2
D: -
V: TRBV29-1
CDR3: CSGGGAGELFF
DNA: TGCAGCGGAGGAGGGGCAGGGGAGCTGTTTTTT

size: -
J: TRBJ2-2
D: -
V: TRBV4-2
CDR3: CASSQGKEVNTGELFF
DNA: TGTGCCAGCAGCCAAGGGAAAGAGGTGAACACCGGGGAGCTGTTTTTT

size: -
J: TRBJ2-3
D: -
V: TRBV20-1
CDR3: CSARDREAPSTDTQYF
DNA: TGCAGTGCTAGAGATCGGGAAGCCCCTAGCACAGATACGCAGTATTTT

size: many
J: TRBJ2-2
D: TRBD2
V: TRBV6-5
CDR3: CASSFGGDTGELFF
DNA: TGTGCCAGCAGCTTTGGGGGGGACACCGGGGAGCTGTTTTTT

size: many
J: TRBJ2-1
D: TRBD1
V: TRBV5-4
CDR3: CASSLDRGSREQFF
DNA: TGTGCCAGCAGCCTGGACAGGGGAAGTCGTGAGCAGTTCTTC

size: -
J: TRBJ2-5
D: -
V: TRBV20-1
CDR3: CSARVRARRETQYF
DNA: TGCAGTGCTAGAGTGCGGGCCCGCCGGGAGACCCAGTACTTC

size: many
J: TRBJ2-3
D: TRBD2
V: TRBV5-1
CDR3: CASSLAGGGRYTDTQYF
DNA: TGCGCCAGCAGCTTGGCCGGGGGGGGCAGGTACACAGATACGCAGTATTTT

size: many
J: TRBJ1-4
D: TRBD1
V: TRBV12-3/TRBV12-4
CDR3: CASSAGQTNEKLFF
DNA: TGTGCCAGCAGCGCGGGACAGACTAATGAAAAACTGTTTTTT

size: few
J: TRBJ2-5
D: TRBD2
V: TRBV12-3/TRBV12-4
CDR3: CASSFARLAGGEYQETQYF
DNA: TGTGCCAGCAGTTTCGCTAGACTAGCGGGGGGGGAGTACCAAGAGACCCAGTACTTC